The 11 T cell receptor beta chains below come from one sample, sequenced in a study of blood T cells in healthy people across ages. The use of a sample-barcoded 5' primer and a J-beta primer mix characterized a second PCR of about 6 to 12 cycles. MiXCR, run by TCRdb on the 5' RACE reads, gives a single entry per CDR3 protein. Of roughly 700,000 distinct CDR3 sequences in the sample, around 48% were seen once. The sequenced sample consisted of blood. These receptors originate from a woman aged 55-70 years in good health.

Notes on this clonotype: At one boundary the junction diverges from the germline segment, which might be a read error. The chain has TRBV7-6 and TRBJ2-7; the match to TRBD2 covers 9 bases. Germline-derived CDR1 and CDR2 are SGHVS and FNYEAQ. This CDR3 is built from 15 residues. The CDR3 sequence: CAGSLDSGSPYEQYF. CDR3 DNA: TGCGCCGGCAGCTTAGATAGCGGGAGTCCTTACGAGCAGTACTTC.

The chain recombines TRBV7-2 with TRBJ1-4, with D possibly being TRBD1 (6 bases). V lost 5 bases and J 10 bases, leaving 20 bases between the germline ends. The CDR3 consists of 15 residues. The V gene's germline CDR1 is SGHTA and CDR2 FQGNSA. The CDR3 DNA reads TGTGCCAGCAGCACCGGACAGAGCGTGAAAGGAAAACTGTTTTTT. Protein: CASSTGQSVKGKLFF.

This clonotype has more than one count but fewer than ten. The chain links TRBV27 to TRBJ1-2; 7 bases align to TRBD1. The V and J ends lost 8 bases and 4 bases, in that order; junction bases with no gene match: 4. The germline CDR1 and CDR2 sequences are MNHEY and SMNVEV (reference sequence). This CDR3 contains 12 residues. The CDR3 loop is CASSDRRYGYTF. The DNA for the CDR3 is TGTGCCAGCTCGGACAGGCGCTATGGCTACACCTTC.

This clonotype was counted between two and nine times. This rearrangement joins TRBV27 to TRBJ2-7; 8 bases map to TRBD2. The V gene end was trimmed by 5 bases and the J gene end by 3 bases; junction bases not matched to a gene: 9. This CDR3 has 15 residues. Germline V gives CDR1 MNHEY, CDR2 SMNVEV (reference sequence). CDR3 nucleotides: TGTGCCAGCAGTCCGGGAGCGGGAGCACTCTACGAGCAGTACTTC. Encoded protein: CASSPGAGALYEQYF.

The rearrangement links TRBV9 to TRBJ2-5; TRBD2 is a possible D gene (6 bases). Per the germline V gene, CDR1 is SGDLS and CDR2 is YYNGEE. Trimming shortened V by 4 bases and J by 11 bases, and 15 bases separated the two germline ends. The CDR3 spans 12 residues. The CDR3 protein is CASSTSNREQYF. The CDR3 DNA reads TGTGCCAGCAGCACCTCGAACCGGGAGCAGTACTTC.

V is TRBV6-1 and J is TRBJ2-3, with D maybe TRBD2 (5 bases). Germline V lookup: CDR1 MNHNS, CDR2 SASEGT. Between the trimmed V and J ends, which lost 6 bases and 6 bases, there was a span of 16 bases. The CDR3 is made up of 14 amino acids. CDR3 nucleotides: TGTGCCAGCAGAACCCGAGGGTTGGGGGATACGCAGTATTTT. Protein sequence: CASRTRGLGDTQYF.

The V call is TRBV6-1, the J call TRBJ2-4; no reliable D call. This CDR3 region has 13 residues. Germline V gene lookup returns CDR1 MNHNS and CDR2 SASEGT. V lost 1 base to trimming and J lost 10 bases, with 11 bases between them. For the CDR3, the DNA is TGTGCCAGCAGTGAAGTGGCGAACTCGATTCAGTACTTC. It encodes CASSEVANSIQYF.

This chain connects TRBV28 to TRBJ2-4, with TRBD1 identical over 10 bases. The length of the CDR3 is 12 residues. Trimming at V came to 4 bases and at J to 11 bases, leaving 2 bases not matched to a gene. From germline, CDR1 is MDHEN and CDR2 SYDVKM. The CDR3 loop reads CASSWGQGFQYF. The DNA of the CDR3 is TGTGCCAGCAGTTGGGGACAGGGGTTTCAGTACTTC.

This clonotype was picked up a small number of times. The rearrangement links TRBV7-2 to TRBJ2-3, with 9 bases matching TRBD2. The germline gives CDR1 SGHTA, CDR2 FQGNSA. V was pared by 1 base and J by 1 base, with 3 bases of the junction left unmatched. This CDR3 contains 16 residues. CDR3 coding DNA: TGTGCCAGCAGCTTAGAAGTAGCGGGAGGCACAGATACGCAGTATTTT. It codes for CASSLEVAGGTDTQYF.

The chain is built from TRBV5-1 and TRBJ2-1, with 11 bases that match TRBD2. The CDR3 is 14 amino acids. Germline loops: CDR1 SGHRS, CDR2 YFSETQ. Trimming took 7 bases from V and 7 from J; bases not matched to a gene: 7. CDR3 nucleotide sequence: TGCGCCAGCCTAAAGACTAGCGGGATGAATGAGCAGTTCTTC. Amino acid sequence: CASLKTSGMNEQFF.

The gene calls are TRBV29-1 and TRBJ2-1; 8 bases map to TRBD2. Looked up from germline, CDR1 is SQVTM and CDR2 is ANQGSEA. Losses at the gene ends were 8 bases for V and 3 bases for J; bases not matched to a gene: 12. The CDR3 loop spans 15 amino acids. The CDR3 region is CSSRASGTSYNEQFF. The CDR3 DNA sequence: TGCAGCTCAAGGGCCTCTGGGACTAGCTACAATGAGCAGTTCTTC.